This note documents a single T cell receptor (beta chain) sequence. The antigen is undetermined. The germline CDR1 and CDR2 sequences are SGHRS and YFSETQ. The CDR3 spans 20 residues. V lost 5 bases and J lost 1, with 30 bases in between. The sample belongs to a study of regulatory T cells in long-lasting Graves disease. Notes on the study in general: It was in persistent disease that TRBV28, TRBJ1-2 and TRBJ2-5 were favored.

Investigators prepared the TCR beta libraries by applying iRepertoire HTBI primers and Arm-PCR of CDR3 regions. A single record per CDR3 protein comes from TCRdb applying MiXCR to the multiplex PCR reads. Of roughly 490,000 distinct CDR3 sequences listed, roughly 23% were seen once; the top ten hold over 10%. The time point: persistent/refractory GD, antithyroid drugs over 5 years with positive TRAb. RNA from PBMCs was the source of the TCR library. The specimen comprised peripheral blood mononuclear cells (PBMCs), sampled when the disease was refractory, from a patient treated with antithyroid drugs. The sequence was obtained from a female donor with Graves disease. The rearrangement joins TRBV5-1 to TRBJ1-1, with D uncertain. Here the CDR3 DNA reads TGCGCCAGCAGATCCAGAACCCTGTCCACGGAGGTGAGAGGGAACACTGAAGCTTTCTTT. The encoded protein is CASRSRTLSTEVRGNTEAFF.